This passage covers 32 T cell receptor beta chains from one sample sequenced in a study of cytomegalovirus exposure and HLA in healthy donors. PCR used 60 Vbeta primers and 13 Jbeta primers. The assay was immunoSEQ multiplex PCR, and TCRdb's table has in-frame clones only and misses some. The sample comprises approximately 70,000 clones, approximately 70% of which are singletons, and 14% rests with the top ten. The specimen sequenced was PBMCs. The receptors were sampled from a male donor in good health and CMV-seropositive.

This CDR3 is CASSFNSQETQYF. The CDR3 nucleotides are TGTGCCAGCAGCTTTAACAGCCAAGAGACCCAGTACTTC. This chain connects TRBV7-2 to TRBJ2-5, with unresolved D. Trimming took off 3 bases at V and 1 base at J, with 6 bases between the two ends. This CDR3 comprises 13 residues. Germline V gene sequence: CDR1 SGHTA, CDR2 FQGNSA.

The chain uses TRBV6-5 and TRBJ2-1; TRBD1 matches 9 bases. V lost 6 bases, J lost 5 bases, and 5 bases stayed unmatched. CDR1 MNHEY and CDR2 SVGAGI come from the germline V gene. The CDR3 runs 14 residues. CDR3 protein: CASRQGASDNEQFF. The CDR3 DNA is TGTGCCAGCAGACAGGGGGCCTCAGACAATGAGCAGTTCTTC.

The chain combines TRBV19 with TRBJ2-7; 12 nucleotides align to TRBD1. The CDR3 is 15 amino acids. Germline V gene lookup returns CDR1 LNHDA and CDR2 SQIVND (reference sequence). The V and J ends lost 5 bases and 3 bases, in that order; junction bases with no gene match: 5. The CDR3 loop is CASSWGTGGYYEQYF. CDR3 coding DNA: TGTGCCAGTAGTTGGGGGACAGGGGGCTACTACGAGCAGTACTTC. Variable domain in full (rest from reference TRBV19 and TRBJ2-7): DGGITQSPKYLFRKEGQNVTLSCEQNLNHDAMYWYRQDPGQGLRLIYYSQIVNDFQKGDIAEGYSVSREKKESFPLTVTSAQKNPTAFYLCASSWGTGGYYEQYFGPGTRLTVT.

V gene TRBV7-2 combines with J gene TRBJ2-3; tentative D call: TRBD1 (6 bases). Germline CDR1 is SGHTA and CDR2 is FQGNSA. V was trimmed by 5 bases and J by 0 bases, leaving 12 bases between them. This CDR3 comprises 15 residues. For the CDR3, the DNA is TGTGCCAGCAGCCTAGACAGGTCTAGCACAGATACGCAGTATTTT. Translated: CASSLDRSSTDTQYF. The variable domain in full, with the rest retrieved from reference TRBV7-2 and TRBJ2-3, is GAGVSQSPSNKVTEKGKDVELRCDPISGHTALYWYRQSLGQGLEFLIYFQGNSAPDKSGLPSDRFSAERTGGSVSTLTIQRTQQEDSAVYLCASSLDRSSTDTQYFGPGTRLTVL.

The V and J genes are TRBV25-1 and TRBJ2-7; a weak D match, TRBD2 (5 bases). V was trimmed by 3 bases and J by 7 bases, leaving 13 bases between them. CDR3 length equals 13 residues. Germline V gives CDR1 MGHDK, CDR2 SYGVNS. The CDR3 sequence is CASSEVSGWEQYF. In DNA, the CDR3 is TGTGCCAGCAGTGAGGTCTCGGGGTGGGAGCAGTACTTC.

This chain connects TRBV18 to TRBJ2-7; D is unclear. Trimming removed 0 bases at V and 6 bases at J, with 9 bases between. CDR1 is KGHSH, CDR2 LQKENI, per germline. This CDR3 is 13 amino acids long. CDR3 nucleotide sequence: TGTGCCAGCTCACCACCGCAGGCTCCCGAGCAGTACTTC. Protein sequence: CASSPPQAPEQYF.

J is TRBJ2-2 and V is TRBV19, with D possibly TRBD2 on 6 matching bases. Germline-derived CDR1 and CDR2 are LNHDA and SQIVND (reference sequence). The CDR3 contains 15 residues. Trimming removed 6 bases at V and 2 bases at J, with 13 bases between. For the CDR3, the DNA is TGTGCCAGTAGACCTAGCGAACGTAACACCGGGGAGCTGTTTTTT. It yields the protein CASRPSERNTGELFF. Together with reference TRBV19 and TRBJ2-2, the CDR3 gives the full variable domain: DGGITQSPKYLFRKEGQNVTLSCEQNLNHDAMYWYRQDPGQGLRLIYYSQIVNDFQKGDIAEGYSVSREKKESFPLTVTSAQKNPTAFYLCASRPSERNTGELFFGEGSRLTVL.

The rearrangement joins TRBV19 to TRBJ2-7; 7 bases are shared with TRBD2. The CDR3 sequence is 15 residues long. With V trimmed by 3 bases and J by 0 bases, 5 bases remained unmatched. Germline V gene data show CDR1 as LNHDA and CDR2 as SQIVND (reference sequence). CDR3 in DNA: TGTGCCAGTAGTATGGGAGCGGGGAGCTCCTACGAGCAGTACTTC. Translated: CASSMGAGSSYEQYF.

V and J are TRBV2 and TRBJ2-7; TRBD2 matches at 12 bases. CDR3 length: 15 residues. CDR1 and CDR2 (germline): SNHLY, FYNNEI. V shed 6 bases, J shed 5 bases, and the junction held 8 bases outside the gene matches. In DNA form, the CDR3 reads TGTGCCAGCAGGGAATCTAGCGGGGGGGCCCACGAGCAGTACTTC. Translation gives CASRESSGGAHEQYF.

The chain joins TRBV5-5 to TRBJ2-3; 9 positions match TRBD1. The junction had 2 bases not matched to a gene; V was cut back by 0 bases and J by 3 bases. The length of the CDR3 is 15 residues. CDR1 and CDR2 (germline): SGHKS, YYEKEE (reference sequence). CDR3 DNA: TGTGCCAGCAGCTTGGGACAGGGGGGGACAGATACGCAGTATTTT. It specifies CASSLGQGGTDTQYF.

The V gene is TRBV27, the J gene TRBJ2-7; 9 nucleotides agree with TRBD2. CDR1 and CDR2 from the germline V gene are MNHEY and SMNVEV (reference sequence). The ends lost 5 bases at V and 6 bases at J; junction bases unmatched: 11. This CDR3 comprises 15 residues. In DNA form, the CDR3 reads TGTGCCAGCAGTCTTACCGGGACTAGCCGGGGCGAGCAGTACTTC. Translated: CASSLTGTSRGEQYF.

CDR3 region: CASRSGNSGANTGELFF. The DNA for the CDR3 is TGCGCCAGCAGATCAGGCAATAGCGGGGCTAACACCGGGGAGCTGTTTTTT. This chain links TRBV5-1 with TRBJ2-2, with 8 positions matching TRBD2. CDR3 length: 17 residues. The trim removed 5 bases at V and 2 bases at J, leaving 11 bases unmatched. Germline assignment: CDR1 SGHRS and CDR2 YFSETQ.

A note on this clone: The sample contains more than one DNA sequence encoding this CDR3. The genes are TRBV6-5 and TRBJ2-3; a weak D match, TRBD2 (6 bases). Germline CDR1 and CDR2: MNHEY and SVGAGI. The CDR3 length is 15 residues. V was clipped by 0 bases and J by 3 bases, with 10 bases between them. DNA of the CDR3: TGTGCCAGCAGTTACTCCCCCGGGGGAACAGATACGCAGTATTTT. Its translation: CASSYSPGGTDTQYF.

This clone has just a few counts. The rearrangement links TRBV4-3 to TRBJ2-5; possible D gene TRBD1, 6 bases. V was shortened by 2 bases and J by 2 bases, with 9 bases between the two germline ends. Germline V gives CDR1 LGHNA, CDR2 YSLEER. The CDR3 is 14 residues long. The CDR3 loop is CASSQNRAQETQYF. In nucleotides, the CDR3 is TGCGCCAGCAGCCAAAACAGGGCGCAAGAGACCCAGTACTTC.

This clone is a singleton in its sample. Germline and junction disagree at one end, which may indicate a read error. Other DNA sequences from this sample encode an identical CDR3 as well. Here the CDR3 DNA reads TGCGCCAGTAGTATGACAGGTTTTTTGAACACTGAAGCTTTCTTT. Protein product: CASSMTGFLNTEAFF. The rearrangement links TRBV19 to TRBJ1-1, with D possibly matching TRBD1 (6 bases). The CDR3 is made up of 15 amino acids. The V gene's germline CDR1 is LNHDA and CDR2 SQIVND (reference sequence). Using reference TRBV19 and TRBJ1-1 for the parts outside the CDR3, the full variable domain is DGGITQSPKYLFRKEGQNVTLSCEQNLNHDAMYWYRQDPGQGLRLIYYSQIVNDFQKGDIAEGYSVSREKKESFPLTVTSAQKNPTAFYLCASSMTGFLNTEAFFGQGTRLTVV.

In this sample, this clone turned up a few times. This chain joins TRBV6-6 and TRBJ2-1, with TRBD1 matching over 10 bases. The junction had 5 bases not matched to a gene; V was cut back by 4 bases and J by 5 bases. The CDR3 covers 15 residues. Germline values: CDR1 MNHNY, CDR2 SVGAGI (reference sequence). The CDR3 loop is CASSFDRGLDNEQFF. The CDR3 DNA reads TGTGCCAGCAGTTTCGACAGGGGGCTGGACAATGAGCAGTTCTTC.

The rearrangement links TRBV18 to TRBJ2-3; no clear D. With 0 bases removed from V and 0 bases from J, the gap between germline ends came to 10 bases. CDR1 is KGHSH and CDR2 is LQKENI in the germline V gene. The CDR3 extends over 16 amino acids. CDR3 sequence reads: CASSPPLGTSTDTQYF. CDR3 sequence (DNA): TGTGCCAGCTCACCACCTCTGGGCACTAGCACAGATACGCAGTATTTT.

V and J are TRBV11-2 and TRBJ2-5; 9 positions agree with TRBD2. The junction had 5 bases not matched to a gene; V was cut back by 2 bases and J by 1 base. This CDR3 has 16 amino acids. CDR1 and CDR2 from the germline V gene are SGHAT and FQNNGV. The CDR3 nucleotides are TGTGCCAGCAGCTTACAGACTAGCGGCGGCCAAGAGACCCAGTACTTC. Translating it yields CASSLQTSGGQETQYF.

This chain links TRBV21-1 with TRBJ1-6. TRBV21-1 is a pseudogene segment. This CDR3 spans 16 amino acids. Written as DNA, the CDR3 is TGTGCCAGCAGCAAAAAGGCGGGGTGCGAGAATTCACCCCTCCACTTT. Protein: CASSKKAGCENSPLHF.

V gene TRBV30 combines with J gene TRBJ1-2; D ambiguous. The CDR3 loop spans 13 amino acids. Germline-derived CDR1 and CDR2 are GTSNPN and SVGIG (reference sequence). V gave up 1 base and J gave up 1 base, with 7 bases separating them. The CDR3: CAWSGLVNYGYTF. CDR3 DNA: TGTGCCTGGAGTGGGCTCGTTAACTATGGCTACACCTTC.

Only one count was recorded for this clone. V is TRBV5-1 and J is TRBJ2-5; 15 bases agree with TRBD2. The germline V gene encodes CDR1 SGHRS and CDR2 YFSETQ. V was clipped by 4 bases and J by 4 bases; unmatched bases: 2. The CDR3 consists of 15 residues. The CDR3 nucleotides read TGCGCCAGCAGCGGGGGACTAGCGGGAGGAGAGACCCAGTACTTC. Translating gives CASSGGLAGGETQYF. Using reference TRBV5-1 and TRBJ2-5 for the parts outside the CDR3, the full variable domain is KAGVTQTPRYLIKTRGQQVTLSCSPISGHRSVSWYQQTPGQGLQFLFEYFSETQRNKGNFPGRFSGRQFSNSRSEMNVSTLELGDSALYLCASSGGLAGGETQYFGPGTRLLVL.

The chain combines TRBV6-5 with TRBJ2-2, with D unclear. CDR1 is MNHEY and CDR2 is SVGAGI in the germline V gene. The length of the CDR3 is 13 residues. Trimming left V 4 bases short and J 0 bases short, with 3 bases between. The CDR3 DNA reads TGTGCCAGCAGTTCCACGAACACCGGGGAGCTGTTTTTT. It yields the protein CASSSTNTGELFF.

J is TRBJ1-2 and V is TRBV27; 8 bases agree with TRBD1. The V segment lost 5 bases and the J segment 3 bases; nucleotides outside the gene matches: 8. Germline V gene sequence: CDR1 MNHEY, CDR2 SMNVEV (reference sequence). There are 15 residues in the CDR3. CDR3 nucleotides: TGTGCCAGCAGTACGACAGGGGCCGCGGACTATGGCTACACCTTC. Translating it yields CASSTTGAADYGYTF.

This sequence joins TRBV5-1 and TRBJ2-3; the match to TRBD1 covers 10 bases. Per the germline V gene, CDR1 is SGHRS and CDR2 is YFSETQ. Trimming took 3 bases from V and 4 from J; bases not matched to a gene: 2. The CDR3 has 14 amino acids. CDR3 sequence: CASSSGQGADTQYF. Here the CDR3 DNA reads TGCGCCAGCAGCTCCGGACAGGGGGCAGATACGCAGTATTTT.

In this sample, this clone turned up many times. This sequence joins TRBV5-1 and TRBJ2-7, with D tentatively TRBD1 (6 bases). V lost 4 bases and J 5 bases, leaving 19 bases between the germline ends. CDR3 length equals 15 residues. Germline loops: CDR1 SGHRS, CDR2 YFSETQ. CDR3 protein: CASSPDWVDRDEQYF. CDR3 coding DNA: TGCGCCAGCAGCCCCGACTGGGTGGACAGAGACGAGCAGTACTTC.

The rearrangement joins TRBV5-6 to TRBJ1-5, with D possibly TRBD1 on 5 matching bases. Per germline, CDR1 SGHDT and CDR2 YYEEEE. The CDR3 runs 15 residues. V gave up 2 bases and J gave up 3 bases, with 12 bases separating them. CDR3 in amino acids: CASSFRGHINQPQHF. Written as DNA, the CDR3 is TGTGCCAGCAGCTTTCGAGGACACATCAATCAGCCCCAGCATTTT.

The V and J genes are TRBV2 and TRBJ2-7; 12 bases match TRBD1. Germline lookup yields CDR1 SNHLY and CDR2 FYNNEI. The CDR3 is 16 residues long. Germline trimming cut 5 bases from V and 7 bases from J; bases unmatched to any gene: 12. The CDR3 loop reads CASSPNQGQGAEEQYF. The DNA of the CDR3 is TGTGCCAGCAGTCCAAACCAGGGACAGGGGGCAGAGGAGCAGTACTTC.

J is TRBJ1-1 and V is TRBV6-5, with D tentatively TRBD1 (6 bases). This CDR3 comprises 13 residues. The V gene lost 2 bases and the J gene lost 4 bases, with 8 bases spanning the gap. CDR1 MNHEY and CDR2 SVGAGI come from the germline V gene. CDR3 DNA: TGTGCCAGCAGTTACGCACAGGGCACTGAAGCTTTCTTT. Protein: CASSYAQGTEAFF.

The rearrangement uses TRBV15 and TRBJ1-5; D call uncertain. Trimming took off 0 bases at V and 8 bases at J, with 11 bases between the two ends. Germline V gene sequence: CDR1 LNHNV, CDR2 YYDKDF (reference sequence). The length of the CDR3 is 14 residues. The CDR3 region has the DNA TGTGCCACCAGCAGAGATCGAGGCTCGGAGCCCCAGCATTTT. This gives the protein CATSRDRGSEPQHF. The full variable domain, its missing parts supplied by reference TRBV15 and TRBJ1-5, is DAMVIQNPRYQVTQFGKPVTLSCSQTLNHNVMYWYQQKSSQAPKLLFHYYDKDFNNEADTPDNFQSRRPNTSFCFLDIRSPGLGDTAMYLCATSRDRGSEPQHFGDGTRLSIL.

The rearrangement joins TRBV5-6 to TRBJ2-7, with 10 nucleotides matching TRBD1. This CDR3 has 14 residues. Trimming removed 2 bases from V and 3 bases from J; junction bases left unmatched: 2. The germline V gene has CDR1 SGHDT and CDR2 YYEEEE. CDR3 nucleotides: TGTGCCAGCAGCTTCGGGACAGGGGTCTACGAGCAGTACTTC. This translates into CASSFGTGVYEQYF.

The chain uses TRBV6-1 and TRBJ1-5, with 10 bases aligning to TRBD1. The CDR3 runs 15 residues. Germline V gives CDR1 MNHNS, CDR2 SASEGT. The ends lost 6 bases at V and 7 bases at J; junction bases unmatched: 9. CDR3 loop: CASRLLTGGGQPQHF. CDR3 bases: TGTGCCAGCAGATTACTGACAGGGGGCGGGCAGCCCCAGCATTTT.

The chain is built from TRBV7-2 and TRBJ2-7; 7 bases agree with TRBD2. The CDR3 totals 14 residues. J was trimmed by 3 bases and V by 6 bases; bases with no gene match: 8. Germline CDR1 and CDR2: SGHTA and FQGNSA. CDR3 protein: CASRVAAGDYEQYF. The CDR3 region has the DNA TGTGCCAGCAGGGTGGCCGCGGGGGACTACGAGCAGTACTTC. Variable domain in full (rest from reference TRBV7-2 and TRBJ2-7): GAGVSQSPSNKVTEKGKDVELRCDPISGHTALYWYRQSLGQGLEFLIYFQGNSAPDKSGLPSDRFSAERTGGSVSTLTIQRTQQEDSAVYLCASRVAAGDYEQYFGPGTRLTVT.